The 3 T cell receptor beta chains below all came from one sample that was sequenced in a study of beta chain features in type 1 diabetes. The whole isolated RNA underwent reverse transcription, so sequencing captured expressed TCRB transcripts. Repertoires were generated with immunoSEQ multiplex PCR, while TCRdb's copy carries only in-frame clones and drops some. Among roughly 170,000 clones listed, roughly an eighth were seen once. The sequenced sample was central memory CD4+ T cells from blood. All receptors come from a woman aged 18-30 years in good health.

The gene calls are TRBV7-2 and TRBJ1-5; 8 bases agree with TRBD1. The trim removed 4 bases at V and 5 bases at J, leaving 4 bases unmatched. The CDR3 extends over 14 amino acids. Germline CDR1 SGHTA, CDR2 FQGNSA. The CDR3 DNA is TGTGCCAGCAGCTCCGGACAGGGCTATCAGCCCCAGCATTTT. This gives the protein CASSSGQGYQPQHF.

The chain couples TRBV30 to TRBJ2-7, with 7 positions matching TRBD1. This CDR3 has 15 amino acids. The germline V gene has CDR1 GTSNPN and CDR2 SVGIG (reference sequence). The V segment lost 3 bases and the J segment 4 bases; nucleotides outside the gene matches: 12. CDR3 bases: TGTGCCTGGAGGGCCTTAAGGGGGCAGATTTACGAGCAGTACTTC. This gives the protein CAWRALRGQIYEQYF.

J is TRBJ1-5 and V is TRBV28; D is unclear. The CDR3 contains 13 residues. Germline V lookup: CDR1 MDHEN, CDR2 SYDVKM. Deletions cut 7 bases from V and 0 bases from J, with 7 bases between. CDR3 sequence: CASTGSSNQPQHF. As DNA, the CDR3 is TGTGCCAGCACGGGGTCTAGCAATCAGCCCCAGCATTTT.